These 9 T cell receptor beta chains were all obtained from the same sample, sequenced in a study of cytomegalovirus exposure and HLA in healthy donors. A multiplex PCR was run with 60 Vbeta primers and 13 Jbeta primers. Sequencing used immunoSEQ multiplex PCR; TCRdb keeps in-frame clones, though not all of them. The sample holds more than 85,000 clones; about 13% are singletons and the top ten take 16%. Sequenced material: PBMCs. The receptor source for this set is a man aged 35 to 55 in good health and CMV-seropositive.

This clone was recorded a few times. The rearrangement joins TRBV5-1 to TRBJ2-7, with TRBD2 matching 9 bases. The CDR3 runs 18 residues. Per the germline V gene, CDR1 is SGHRS and CDR2 is YFSETQ. V was clipped by 3 bases and J by 0 bases; unmatched bases: 13. The CDR3 region is CASSSPSGLALSSYEQYF. The CDR3 region has the DNA TGCGCCAGCAGCTCGCCATCCGGACTAGCGTTAAGCTCCTACGAGCAGTACTTC.

This clone was observed a few times. The chain uses TRBV5-1 and TRBJ2-7, with 11 bases fitting TRBD1. The ends lost 5 bases at V and 6 bases at J; junction bases unmatched: 13. This CDR3 is built from 16 residues. Per germline, CDR1 SGHRS and CDR2 YFSETQ. The chain's CDR3 is CASSPQEAGQGGEQYF. The CDR3 region has the DNA TGCGCCAGCAGTCCCCAAGAGGCGGGACAGGGGGGCGAGCAGTACTTC.

This clone was observed a few times. This chain uses TRBV7-8 with TRBJ1-2; D is undetermined. From germline, CDR1 is SGHVS and CDR2 FQNEAQ. Deletions cut 1 base from V and 4 bases from J, with 19 bases between. The CDR3 loop spans 17 amino acids. The CDR3 sequence: CASSLDVLGGLIYGYTF. The CDR3 DNA is TGTGCCAGCAGCTTAGACGTGCTTGGAGGGCTCATCTATGGCTACACCTTC.

The CDR3 coding sequence is TGTGCCAGCGTAACCGGGACAGGGAATGAAAAACTGTTTTTT. Translation: CASVTGTGNEKLFF. The chain joins TRBV2 to TRBJ1-4, with 9 bases lining up with TRBD1. The V and J ends lost 8 bases and 5 bases, in that order; junction bases with no gene match: 6. The CDR3 covers 14 residues. Germline V gene lookup returns CDR1 SNHLY and CDR2 FYNNEI.

This clone was found a few times. The chain employs TRBV5-6 and TRBJ1-4, with D hard to call. Germline assignment: CDR1 SGHDT and CDR2 YYEEEE. V was pared by 0 bases and J by 1 base, with 10 bases between. The CDR3 consists of 16 residues. CDR3 region: CASSLANAGTNEKLFF. The CDR3, as DNA: TGTGCCAGCAGCTTGGCCAATGCAGGAACTAATGAAAAACTGTTTTTT.

This clone was found a few times. The V gene is TRBV18, the J gene TRBJ2-2, with 9 bases identical to TRBD2. Germline V gene data show CDR1 as KGHSH and CDR2 as LQKENI. V gave up 6 bases and J gave up 8 bases; unmatched junction bases: 13. This CDR3 is 16 amino acids long. The CDR3 protein is CASSKPGLAQSGELFF. CDR3 nucleotide sequence: TGTGCCAGCTCGAAACCGGGACTAGCACAGTCTGGGGAGCTGTTTTTT.

The chain uses TRBV11-3 and TRBJ2-7; tentatively, D is TRBD1 (6 bases). Germline V gives CDR1 SGHNT, CDR2 YENEEA. The CDR3 consists of 13 residues. The V and J ends lost 4 bases and 7 bases respectively, with 14 bases between them. The CDR3, as DNA: TGTGCCAGCAGCTATGGGGGCGGTGGGGAGCAGTACTTC. Its translation is CASSYGGGGEQYF.

The V and J genes are TRBV18 and TRBJ2-7, with a weak D call TRBD2 (6 bases). Trimming cost V 4 bases and J 1 base, with 14 bases left between them. The germline V gene has CDR1 KGHSH and CDR2 LQKENI. This CDR3 spans 15 amino acids. In nucleotides, the CDR3 is TGTGCCAGCTCACGGTCCGGGACTCGGTCCTACGAGCAGTACTTC. Translating it yields CASSRSGTRSYEQYF. Based on the CDR3 plus reference TRBV18 and TRBJ2-7, the full variable domain is NAGVMQNPRHLVRRRGQEARLRCSPMKGHSHVYWYRQLPEEGLKFMVYLQKENIIDESGMPKERFSAEFPKEGPSILRIQQVVRGDSAAYFCASSRSGTRSYEQYFGPGTRLTVT.

This clone showed up just a few times. The chain is built from TRBV7-9 and TRBJ2-1; no clear D gene. This CDR3 is built from 13 residues. V was shortened by 5 bases and J by 10 bases, with 15 bases between the two germline ends. Germline V lookup: CDR1 SEHNR, CDR2 FQNEAQ (reference sequence). The CDR3 reads CASSPSVGGEQFF. The CDR3 DNA follows: TGTGCCAGCAGCCCGAGCGTTGGTGGCGAGCAGTTCTTC.